This T cell receptor beta chain emerged from a study of T cells after yellow fever vaccination. This clonotype came up a few times. Its antigen is as yet unknown. Study-wide results and limits: Reappearance after the booster was observed for most primary-vaccination clones (roughly 96% CD4, over 70% CD8).

The ends were cut back, 2 bases at V and 1 base at J, with 7 bases in the middle. Germline CDR1 SQVTM, CDR2 ANQGSEA. This CDR3 spans 13 amino acids. 5'RACE template switching generated TCR cDNA, adding a universal primer site and UMIs. TCRdb reprocessed the 5' RACE reads with MiXCR, giving one entry per CDR3 protein. The sample contains about 300,000 distinct CDR3 sequences, roughly 8.7% of which appear only once. This receptor was obtained from a man between 18 and 35 years old who received the YFV17D yellow fever vaccine. This sample comprised CD4+ T cells sorted from PBMCs, obtained 5 days after the yellow fever booster vaccination. The genes are TRBV29-1 and TRBJ2-3; no definite D call. For the CDR3, the DNA is TGCAGCGTTGAAATCTGGGGCACAGATACGCAGTATTTT. Translating it yields CSVEIWGTDTQYF.